Listed here are 29 T cell receptor beta chains from one sample, sequenced in a study of blood T cell repertoires in COVID-19. Profiling relied on immunoSEQ multiplex PCR, and the TCRdb table lists in-frame clones only, not all of them. The sample lists around 55,000 clones, approximately 85% occurring once. The sequencing sample was made of peripheral blood. Every receptor here comes from a human donor in a cohort sampled during active COVID-19.

J is TRBJ2-2 and V is TRBV29-1, with D perhaps TRBD1 (6 bases). V shed 0 bases and J shed 0 bases, with 11 bases lying between them. This CDR3 comprises 16 residues. Germline V lookup: CDR1 SQVTM, CDR2 ANQGSEA. For the CDR3, the DNA is TGCAGCGTTGAAGATTTAGGGGGACCGAACACCGGGGAGCTGTTTTTT. The encoded protein is CSVEDLGGPNTGELFF.

The V gene is TRBV7-9, the J gene TRBJ1-1; D uncertain. The CDR3 is made up of 13 amino acids. V lost 3 bases, J lost 5 bases, and 10 bases lay in between. Germline lookup yields CDR1 SEHNR and CDR2 FQNEAQ (reference sequence). CDR3 nucleotide sequence: TGTGCCAGCAGCTTGTCCTTAGTTACTGAAGCTTTCTTT. As protein: CASSLSLVTEAFF.

The chain carries TRBV30 and TRBJ1-6; D is ambiguous. CDR1 and CDR2 from the germline V gene are GTSNPN and SVGIG (reference sequence). The CDR3 has 12 residues. The CDR3 region has the DNA TGTTCGGCGGGGTACGGAAATTCACCCCTCCACTTT. Translating gives CSAGYGNSPLHF.

The J gene is TRBJ1-6, the V gene TRBV6-2 or TRBV6-3; D ambiguous. CDR3 size: 14 residues. CDR1 and CDR2 from the germline V gene are MNHEY and SVGEGT. Trimming removed 5 bases from V and 9 bases from J, with 14 bases in between. In DNA, the CDR3 is TGTGCCAGCAGTGTTACTAGGCGGGCTTCACCCCTCCACTTT. It translates to CASSVTRRASPLHF.

The chain employs TRBV9 and TRBJ2-1; 11 nucleotides align to TRBD2. The length of the CDR3 is 14 residues. Germline lookup yields CDR1 SGDLS and CDR2 YYNGEE. V lost 1 base to trimming and J lost 8 bases; unmatched junction nucleotides: 2. CDR3 nucleotides: TGTGCCAGCAGCGTACTAGCGGGAGGCTATGAGCAGTTCTTC. It translates to CASSVLAGGYEQFF.

This chain joins TRBV6-2 or TRBV6-3 and TRBJ1-5; D gene ambiguous. The CDR3 is 18 amino acids. Trimming left V 0 bases short and J 7 bases short, with 22 bases between. CDR1 is MNHEY, CDR2 SVGEGT, per germline. This CDR3 reads CASSYSEGLMIHEQPQHF. The CDR3 nucleotides are TGTGCCAGCAGTTACTCTGAGGGTTTAATGATCCATGAGCAGCCCCAGCATTTT.

This chain connects TRBV28 to TRBJ2-5, with D possibly being TRBD2 (5 bases). V was pared by 7 bases and J by 1 base, with 10 bases between. Germline loops: CDR1 MDHEN, CDR2 SYDVKM. CDR3 length: 13 residues. CDR3 region: CASTQTIQETQYF. For the CDR3, the DNA is TGTGCCAGCACCCAGACTATCCAAGAGACCCAGTACTTC.

V is TRBV14 and J is TRBJ2-1; possibly TRBD1 for D (6 bases). The CDR3 totals 17 residues. Trimming shortened V by 0 bases and J by 4 bases, and 16 bases separated the two germline ends. Germline values: CDR1 SGHDN, CDR2 FVKESK. The CDR3 region has the DNA TGTGCCAGCAGCCAAGAGTTTCGGCAGGGGCTTTACAATGAGCAGTTCTTC. It translates to CASSQEFRQGLYNEQFF. The full variable domain, with the rest looked up from reference TRBV14 and TRBJ2-1, is EAGVTQFPSHSVIEKGQTVTLRCDPISGHDNLYWYRRVMGKEIKFLLHFVKESKQDESGMPNNRFLAERTGGTYSTLKVQPAELEDSGVYFCASSQEFRQGLYNEQFFGPGTRLTVL.

The V gene is TRBV10-1, the J gene TRBJ1-4, with D perhaps TRBD1 (5 bases). Germline CDR1 and CDR2: WNHNN and SYGVQD (reference sequence). Trimming took off 1 base at V and 6 bases at J, with 15 bases between the two ends. The CDR3 runs 16 residues. The CDR3 spells CASSEFLQENHEKLFF. The CDR3 DNA is TGCGCCAGCAGTGAGTTTCTACAGGAGAACCATGAAAAACTGTTTTTT.

The chain uses TRBV6-5 and TRBJ1-4; D ambiguous. Deletions cut 10 bases from V and 4 bases from J, with 16 bases between. The CDR3 loop spans 14 amino acids. CDR1 and CDR2 (germline): MNHEY, SVGAGI. This CDR3 is CAISRGAGNEKLFF. As DNA, the CDR3 is TGTGCCATCTCCCGAGGCGCGGGTAATGAAAAACTGTTTTTT.

This clone is a singleton in its sample. V and J are TRBV19 and TRBJ2-3; 9 bases fit TRBD2. V was clipped by 0 bases and J by 1 base; unmatched bases: 5. CDR3 size: 17 residues. Germline CDR1 and CDR2: LNHDA and SQIVND (reference sequence). The CDR3 region is CASSIDRIAGGTDTQYF. The CDR3 DNA reads as TGTGCCAGTAGTATAGATCGGATAGCGGGAGGCACAGATACGCAGTATTTT.

The chain links TRBV7-9 to TRBJ1-6; D is uncertain. The V gene lost 4 bases and the J gene lost 10 bases, with 14 bases spanning the gap. The germline CDR1 and CDR2 sequences are SEHNR and FQNEAQ (reference sequence). CDR3 length equals 14 residues. The CDR3 DNA sequence: TGTGCCAGCAGCTCCCCCGTGGGCCACTCACCCCTCCACTTT. It codes for CASSSPVGHSPLHF.

The V call is TRBV27, the J call TRBJ2-1; 9 bases map to TRBD2. The CDR3 is made up of 15 amino acids. The ends lost 3 bases at V and 10 bases at J; junction bases unmatched: 10. Germline loops: CDR1 MNHEY, CDR2 SMNVEV (reference sequence). CDR3 loop: CASSLWASGTIEQFF. In DNA, the CDR3 is TGTGCCAGCAGTTTGTGGGCTAGCGGGACGATCGAGCAGTTCTTC.

V usage is TRBV4-3 and J usage is TRBJ2-1, with 14 bases fitting TRBD2. This CDR3 region has 16 residues. Trimming at V came to 4 bases and at J to 7 bases, leaving 6 bases not matched to a gene. CDR1 and CDR2 from the germline V gene are LGHNA and YSLEER. In DNA, the CDR3 is TGCGCCAGCAGCCCCCGACTAGCGGGAGGGTGGAATGAGCAGTTCTTC. Translation: CASSPRLAGGWNEQFF.

Written as DNA, the CDR3 is TGTGCCAGCAGCCACAACCCAGATACGCAGTATTTT. Translation gives CASSHNPDTQYF. The V and J genes are TRBV7-2 and TRBJ2-3; no clear D. The germline V and J ends were trimmed by 5 bases and 4 bases, with 7 bases remaining between them. CDR3 length: 12 amino acids. Germline CDR1 and CDR2: SGHTA and FQGNSA.

A few counts support this clone. The chain uses TRBV7-2 and TRBJ2-3; 10 nucleotides line up with TRBD2. CDR1 and CDR2 from the germline V gene are SGHTA and FQGNSA. J lost 0 bases, V lost 7 bases, and 7 bases had no gene match. The CDR3 is made up of 16 amino acids. DNA for the CDR3: TGTGCCAGCATGAGACTAGCGGGTTCTAGCACAGATACGCAGTATTTT. Its protein product is CASMRLAGSSTDTQYF.

The rearrangement uses TRBV30 and TRBJ2-7, with D tentatively TRBD2 (6 bases). Trimming left V 0 bases short and J 7 bases short, with 19 bases between. Germline V gene sequence: CDR1 GTSNPN, CDR2 SVGIG (reference sequence). The CDR3 consists of 15 residues. CDR3 region: CAWSVKSGAAGEQYF. In nucleotides, the CDR3 is TGTGCCTGGAGTGTAAAATCTGGGGCCGCGGGGGAGCAGTACTTC.

The gene calls are TRBV10-3 and TRBJ1-5, with D possibly TRBD1 on 5 matching bases. With 6 bases removed from V and 0 bases from J, the gap between germline ends came to 12 bases. Germline V gives CDR1 ENHRY, CDR2 SYGVKD. The CDR3 consists of 15 residues. The DNA for the CDR3 is TGTGCCATCAGCGAGGACACCAATAGCAATCAGCCCCAGCATTTT. Protein product: CAISEDTNSNQPQHF.

The chain is built from TRBV6-5 and TRBJ2-5; no clear D. This CDR3 spans 14 amino acids. Germline values: CDR1 MNHEY, CDR2 SVGAGI. V lost 5 bases to trimming and J lost 6 bases, with 16 bases between them. CDR3 coding DNA: TGTGCCAGCAGTCCCCCCTCGGGTCGTAAGACCCAGTACTTC. Translated, it gives CASSPPSGRKTQYF.

V is TRBV28 and J is TRBJ2-7, with 9 nucleotides matching TRBD1. The CDR3 sequence is 14 residues long. V trimming: 6 bases; J trimming: 6 bases; junction bases outside the gene matches: 9. CDR1 and CDR2 (germline): MDHEN, SYDVKM. CDR3 sequence: CASRVGQGTSEQYF. DNA of the CDR3: TGTGCCAGCAGGGTCGGACAGGGGACGTCCGAGCAGTACTTC.

The chain has TRBV28 and TRBJ2-7; 9 bases align to TRBD1. V lost 6 bases and J lost 2; bases outside the gene matches: 5. In germline, CDR1 is MDHEN, CDR2 SYDVKM. This CDR3 spans 14 amino acids. In DNA, the CDR3 is TGTGCCAGCAGACAGGGGGCCTTGCCCTACGAGCAGTACTTC. Its protein is CASRQGALPYEQYF.

This clone was seen only a few times. The chain joins TRBV18 to TRBJ1-1, with D hard to call. Trimming stripped 4 bases from V and 3 bases from J, with 6 bases between. From germline, CDR1 is KGHSH and CDR2 LQKENI. This CDR3 contains 12 residues. The CDR3 loop reads CASSHRDTEAFF. DNA for the CDR3: TGTGCCAGCTCACACCGGGACACTGAAGCTTTCTTT.

The genes are TRBV11-3 and TRBJ2-7, with TRBD1 matching 7 bases. J was trimmed by 2 bases and V by 5 bases; bases with no gene match: 6. This CDR3 spans 14 amino acids. Germline assignment: CDR1 SGHNT and CDR2 YENEEA. This CDR3 reads CASSIRQGAYEQYF. Written as DNA, the CDR3 is TGTGCCAGCAGCATCCGACAGGGAGCCTACGAGCAGTACTTC.

The chain recombines TRBV5-6 with TRBJ2-2; 10 bases agree with TRBD1. The CDR3 is 15 amino acids. The V segment lost 4 bases and the J segment 6 bases; nucleotides outside the gene matches: 6. Germline V lookup: CDR1 SGHDT, CDR2 YYEEEE. Here the CDR3 reads CASSGGQGRAGELFF. The CDR3 DNA reads as TGTGCCAGCAGCGGGGGACAGGGGCGGGCCGGGGAGCTGTTTTTT. The variable domain in full, with the rest retrieved from reference TRBV5-6 and TRBJ2-2, is DAGVTQSPTHLIKTRGQQVTLRCSPKSGHDTVSWYQQALGQGPQFIFQYYEEEERQRGNFPDRFSGHQFPNYSSELNVNALLLGDSALYLCASSGGQGRAGELFFGEGSRLTVL.

This clone was detected only once. The CDR3 DNA follows: TGTGCCAGCAGCCAAGATTGGAGCTCTCCAGAGACCCAGTACTTC. Encoded protein: CASSQDWSSPETQYF. V usage is TRBV14 and J usage is TRBJ2-5, with unresolved D. This CDR3 is built from 15 residues. Germline V gene data show CDR1 as SGHDN and CDR2 as FVKESK. The V end was cut by 0 bases, the J end by 4 bases, with 12 bases between.

The chain carries TRBV30 and TRBJ1-2; the D is unclear. The CDR3 has 12 residues. V lost 4 bases and J 4 bases, leaving 10 bases between the germline ends. In germline, CDR1 is GTSNPN, CDR2 SVGIG (reference sequence). The CDR3 nucleotides read TGTGCCTGGACGGTGGGAGCCTATGGCTACACCTTC. Translating gives CAWTVGAYGYTF.

This chain joins TRBV5-1 and TRBJ1-1; tentatively, D is TRBD1 (5 bases). Trimming took 0 bases from V and 5 from J, leaving 8 bases between them. The CDR3 sequence is 13 residues long. The germline gives CDR1 SGHRS, CDR2 YFSETQ. As DNA, the CDR3 is TGCGCCAGCAGCTTGGTCAGGGATACTGAAGCTTTCTTT. Its protein product is CASSLVRDTEAFF.

The CDR3 sequence: CSATEQGEQFF. The CDR3 DNA reads TGCAGTGCTACGGAGCAGGGTGAGCAGTTCTTC. The rearrangement links TRBV20-1 to TRBJ2-1, with a possible D match to TRBD1 (5 bases). V was clipped by 4 bases and J by 9 bases, with 10 bases between them. Germline loops: CDR1 DFQATT, CDR2 SNEGSKA (reference sequence). The CDR3 spans 11 residues.

The rearrangement links TRBV6-5 to TRBJ2-1; D not resolved. V lost 6 bases to trimming and J lost 4 bases, with 10 bases between them. Germline assignment: CDR1 MNHEY and CDR2 SVGAGI. CDR3 size: 13 residues. The CDR3 loop reads CASRKELYNEQFF. The CDR3 coding sequence is TGTGCCAGCAGAAAGGAGCTATACAATGAGCAGTTCTTC.